This T cell receptor (beta chain) was captured in a study of cytomegalovirus exposure and HLA in healthy donors. The CDR3 has 14 residues. V gave up 0 bases and J gave up 6 bases, with 11 bases separating them. Germline V gene sequence: CDR1 MNHNS, CDR2 SASEGT. The PCR had 60 Vbeta and 13 Jbeta primers. Produced via immunoSEQ multiplex PCR; TCRdb's table is partial and in-frame only. There are 150,000 to 200,000 clones in the sample; around four fifths occur only once, and 1.1% lies in the top ten. Sequencing was done on a sample of PBMCs. The J gene is TRBJ1-1, the V gene TRBV6-1; weak D call: TRBD1 (5 bases). This receptor was obtained from a woman aged 40 to 49 in good health and CMV-seronegative. The CDR3 DNA follows: TGTGCCAGCAGTGAAGCGGGGGGGATGGCTGAAGCTTTCTTT. It encodes CASSEAGGMAEAFF.